The clone carrying this TCR beta chain has a handful of counts. No antigen is known for it. At one boundary the junction diverges from the germline segment, which might be a read error. This sample stems from a study of T-cell reconstitution after alpha-beta-depleted transplantation in children. Study-level points and caveats: Some patients' high day-60 TCRbeta diversity was attributed to recipient cells surviving conditioning.

Unique molecular identifiers tagged the TCRbeta library. One entry per CDR3 protein, called by TCRdb with MiXCR from the PCR reads. The sample holds 330,000 or so distinct CDR3 sequences; 10% are singletons and the top ten take 7.5%. This CDR3 has 15 amino acids. The germline V gene has CDR1 SSHAT and CDR2 FNYEAQ (reference sequence). The chain combines TRBV7-7 with TRBJ2-1; 8 bases are a match to TRBD2. The material was PBMCs, obtained before TCRalphabeta/CD19-depleted stem cell transplant. This TCR derives from a boy younger than two with acute myeloid leukemia, due to receive a stem cell transplant. This CDR3 is CASSPGTRGYNEQFF. CDR3 sequence (DNA): TGTGCTAGCAGCCCCGGGACTAGGGGGTACAATGAGCAGTTCTTC.